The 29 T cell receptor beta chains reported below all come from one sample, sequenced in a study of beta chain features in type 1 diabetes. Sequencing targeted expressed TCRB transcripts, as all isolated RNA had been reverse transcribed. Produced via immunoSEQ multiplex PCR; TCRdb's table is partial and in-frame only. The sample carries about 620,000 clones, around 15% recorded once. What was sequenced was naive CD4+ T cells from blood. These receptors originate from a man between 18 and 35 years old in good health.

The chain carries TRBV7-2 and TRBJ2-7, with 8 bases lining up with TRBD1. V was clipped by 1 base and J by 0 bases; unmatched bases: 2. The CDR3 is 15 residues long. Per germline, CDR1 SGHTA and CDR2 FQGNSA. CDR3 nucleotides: TGTGCCAGCAGCTTAGGGACAGGGCCCTCCTACGAGCAGTACTTC. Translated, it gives CASSLGTGPSYEQYF.

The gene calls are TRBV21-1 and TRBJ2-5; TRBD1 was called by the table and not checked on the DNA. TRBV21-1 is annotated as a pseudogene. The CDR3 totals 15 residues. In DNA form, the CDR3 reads TGTGCCAGCAGCAAATACAGGGTTGCCCAAGAGACCCAGTACTTC. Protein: CASSKYRVAQETQYF.

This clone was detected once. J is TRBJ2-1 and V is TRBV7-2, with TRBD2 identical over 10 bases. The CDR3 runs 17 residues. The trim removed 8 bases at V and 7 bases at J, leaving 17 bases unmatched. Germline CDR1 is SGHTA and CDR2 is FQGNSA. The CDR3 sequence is CASETKPGLATSNEQFF. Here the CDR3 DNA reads TGTGCCAGCGAGACCAAACCGGGACTAGCGACGTCTAATGAGCAGTTCTTC. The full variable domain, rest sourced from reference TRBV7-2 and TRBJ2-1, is GAGVSQSPSNKVTEKGKDVELRCDPISGHTALYWYRQSLGQGLEFLIYFQGNSAPDKSGLPSDRFSAERTGGSVSTLTIQRTQQEDSAVYLCASETKPGLATSNEQFFGPGTRLTVL.

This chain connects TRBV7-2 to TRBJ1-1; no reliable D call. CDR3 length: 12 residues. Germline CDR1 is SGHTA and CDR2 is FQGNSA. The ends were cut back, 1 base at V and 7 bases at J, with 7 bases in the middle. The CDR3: CASSLGWGEAFF. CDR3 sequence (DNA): TGTGCCAGCAGCTTAGGATGGGGTGAAGCTTTCTTT.

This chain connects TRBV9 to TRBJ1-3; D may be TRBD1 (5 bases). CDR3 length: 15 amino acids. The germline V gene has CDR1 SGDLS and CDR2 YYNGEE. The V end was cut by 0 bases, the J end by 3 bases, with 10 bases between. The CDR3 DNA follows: TGTGCCAGCAGCGTAGCTCGGGGCTTTGGAAACACCATATATTTT. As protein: CASSVARGFGNTIYF.

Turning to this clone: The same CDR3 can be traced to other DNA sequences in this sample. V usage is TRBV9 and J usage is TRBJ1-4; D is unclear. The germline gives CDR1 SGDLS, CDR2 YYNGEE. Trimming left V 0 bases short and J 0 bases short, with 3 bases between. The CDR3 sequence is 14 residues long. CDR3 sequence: CASSVGATNEKLFF. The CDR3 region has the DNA TGTGCCAGCAGCGTAGGGGCAACTAATGAAAAACTGTTTTTT.

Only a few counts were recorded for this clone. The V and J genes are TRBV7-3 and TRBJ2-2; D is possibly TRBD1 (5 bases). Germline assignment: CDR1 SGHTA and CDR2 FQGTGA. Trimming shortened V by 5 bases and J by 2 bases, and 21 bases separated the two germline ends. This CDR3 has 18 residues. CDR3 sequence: CASSPRLGQRFNTGELFF. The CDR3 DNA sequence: TGTGCCAGCAGCCCTCGCTTAGGACAAAGATTCAACACCGGGGAGCTGTTTTTT.

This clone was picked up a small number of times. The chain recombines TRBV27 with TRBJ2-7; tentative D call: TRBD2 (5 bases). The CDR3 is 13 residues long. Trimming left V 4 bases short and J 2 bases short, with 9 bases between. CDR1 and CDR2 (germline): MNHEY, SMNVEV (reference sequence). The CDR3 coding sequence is TGTGCCAGCAGTTGGTCTAGCCCCTACGAGCAGTACTTC. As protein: CASSWSSPYEQYF.

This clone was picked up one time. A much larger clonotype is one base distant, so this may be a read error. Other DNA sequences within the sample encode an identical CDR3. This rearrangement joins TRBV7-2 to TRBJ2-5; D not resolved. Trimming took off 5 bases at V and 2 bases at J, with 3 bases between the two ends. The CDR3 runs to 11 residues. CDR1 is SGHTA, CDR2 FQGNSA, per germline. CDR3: CASSRQETQYF. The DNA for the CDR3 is TGTGCCAGCAGCCGACAAGAGACCCAGTACTTC.

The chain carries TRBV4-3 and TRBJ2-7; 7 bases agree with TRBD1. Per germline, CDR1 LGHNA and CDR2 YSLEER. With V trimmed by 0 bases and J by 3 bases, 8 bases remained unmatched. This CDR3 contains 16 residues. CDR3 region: CASSQDWAGGNYEQYF. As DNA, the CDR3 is TGCGCCAGCAGCCAAGATTGGGCAGGGGGTAACTACGAGCAGTACTTC.

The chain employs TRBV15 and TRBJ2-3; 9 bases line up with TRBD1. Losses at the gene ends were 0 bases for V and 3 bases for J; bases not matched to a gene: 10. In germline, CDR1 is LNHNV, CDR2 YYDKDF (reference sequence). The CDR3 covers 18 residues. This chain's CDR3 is CATSRDLLGDRATDTQYF. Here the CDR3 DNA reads TGTGCCACCAGCAGAGATCTCTTAGGGGACAGGGCGACAGATACGCAGTATTTT.

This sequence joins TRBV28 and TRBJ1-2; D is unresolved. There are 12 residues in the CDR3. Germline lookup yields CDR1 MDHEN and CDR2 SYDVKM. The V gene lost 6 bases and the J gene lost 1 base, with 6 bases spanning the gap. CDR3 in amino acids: CASRPINYGYTF. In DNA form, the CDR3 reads TGTGCCAGCAGGCCGATTAACTATGGCTACACCTTC.

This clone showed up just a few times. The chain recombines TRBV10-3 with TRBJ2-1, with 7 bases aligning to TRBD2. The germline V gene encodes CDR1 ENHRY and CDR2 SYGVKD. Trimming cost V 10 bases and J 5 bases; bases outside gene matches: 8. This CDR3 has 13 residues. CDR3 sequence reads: CATQTSTHNEQFF. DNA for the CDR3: TGTGCCACTCAGACTAGCACCCACAATGAGCAGTTCTTC.

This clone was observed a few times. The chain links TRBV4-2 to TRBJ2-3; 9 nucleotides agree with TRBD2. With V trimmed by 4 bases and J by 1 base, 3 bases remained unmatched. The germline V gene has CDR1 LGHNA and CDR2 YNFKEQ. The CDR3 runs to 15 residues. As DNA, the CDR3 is TGTGCCAGCAGCCTAAGGACTAGCGGCACAGATACGCAGTATTTT. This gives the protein CASSLRTSGTDTQYF.

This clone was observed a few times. For the CDR3, the DNA is TGTGCCAGCAGCCTGAGGACAGGGAGGTCCACCGGGGAGCTGTTTTTT. Residues: CASSLRTGRSTGELFF. The chain links TRBV7-2 to TRBJ2-2, with TRBD1 matching over 8 bases. The CDR3 consists of 16 residues. Per the germline V gene, CDR1 is SGHTA and CDR2 is FQGNSA. The junction had 9 bases not matched to a gene; V was cut back by 5 bases and J by 4 bases.

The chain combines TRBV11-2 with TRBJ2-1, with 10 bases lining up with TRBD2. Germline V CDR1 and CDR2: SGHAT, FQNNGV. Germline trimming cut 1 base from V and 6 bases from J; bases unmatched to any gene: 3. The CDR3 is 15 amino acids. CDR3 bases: TGTGCCAGCAGCTTAGTCGGACTAGCGGCCAATGAGCAGTTCTTC. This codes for CASSLVGLAANEQFF.

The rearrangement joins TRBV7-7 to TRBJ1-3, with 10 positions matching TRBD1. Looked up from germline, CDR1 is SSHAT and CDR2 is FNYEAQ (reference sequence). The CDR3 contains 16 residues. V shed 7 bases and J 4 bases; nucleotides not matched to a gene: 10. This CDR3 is CASIRDRGTTGNTIYF. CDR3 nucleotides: TGTGCCAGCATCAGGGACAGGGGTACGACGGGAAACACCATATATTTT. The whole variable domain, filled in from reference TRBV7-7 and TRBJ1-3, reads GAGVSQSPRYKVTKRGQDVTLRCDPISSHATLYWYQQALGQGPEFLTYFNYEAQPDKSGLPSDRFSAERPEGSISTLTIQRTEQRDSAMYRCASIRDRGTTGNTIYFGEGSWLTVV.

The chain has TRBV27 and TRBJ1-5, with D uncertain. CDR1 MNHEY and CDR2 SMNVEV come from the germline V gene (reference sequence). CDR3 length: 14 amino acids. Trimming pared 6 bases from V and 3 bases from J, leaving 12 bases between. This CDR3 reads CASRHSNNNQPQHF. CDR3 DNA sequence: TGTGCCAGCAGGCATTCTAATAACAATCAGCCCCAGCATTTT.

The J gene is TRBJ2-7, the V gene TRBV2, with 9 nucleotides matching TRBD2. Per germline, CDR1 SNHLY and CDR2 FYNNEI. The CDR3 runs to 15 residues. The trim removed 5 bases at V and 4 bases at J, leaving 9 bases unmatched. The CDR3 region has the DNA TGTGCCAGCAGTACAAGCGGGGGGAAGGGATACGAGCAGTACTTC. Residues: CASSTSGGKGYEQYF.

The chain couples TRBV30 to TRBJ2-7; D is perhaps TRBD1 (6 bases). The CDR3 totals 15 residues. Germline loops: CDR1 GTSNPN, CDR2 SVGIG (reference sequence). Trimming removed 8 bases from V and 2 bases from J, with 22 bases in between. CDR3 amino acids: CALEGVAGIPYEQYF. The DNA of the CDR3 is TGTGCCCTAGAGGGGGTGGCAGGGATCCCCTACGAGCAGTACTTC.

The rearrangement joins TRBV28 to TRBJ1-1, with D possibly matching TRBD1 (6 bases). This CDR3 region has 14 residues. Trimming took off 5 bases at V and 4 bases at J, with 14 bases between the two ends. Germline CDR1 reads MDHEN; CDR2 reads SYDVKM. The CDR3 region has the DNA TGTGCCAGCAGTCCACCCGGGGGGCTCACTGAAGCTTTCTTT. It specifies CASSPPGGLTEAFF.

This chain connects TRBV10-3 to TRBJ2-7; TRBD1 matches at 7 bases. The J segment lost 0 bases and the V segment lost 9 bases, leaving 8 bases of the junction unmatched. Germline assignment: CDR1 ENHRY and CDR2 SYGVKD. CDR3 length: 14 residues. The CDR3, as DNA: TGTGCCATTAGGGGGCAAGAGGGCTCCTACGAGCAGTACTTC. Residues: CAIRGQEGSYEQYF.

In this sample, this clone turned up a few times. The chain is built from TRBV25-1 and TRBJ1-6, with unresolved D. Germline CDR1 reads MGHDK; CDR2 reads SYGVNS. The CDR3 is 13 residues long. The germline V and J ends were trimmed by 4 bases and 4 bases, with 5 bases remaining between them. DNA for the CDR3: TGTGCCAGCAGTGTAGGGTATAATTCACCCCTCCACTTT. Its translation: CASSVGYNSPLHF. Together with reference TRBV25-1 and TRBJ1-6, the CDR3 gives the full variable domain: EADIYQTPRYLVIGTGKKITLECSQTMGHDKMYWYQQDPGMELHLIHYSYGVNSTEKGDLSSESTVSRIRTEHFPLTLESARPSHTSQYLCASSVGYNSPLHFGNGTRLTVT.

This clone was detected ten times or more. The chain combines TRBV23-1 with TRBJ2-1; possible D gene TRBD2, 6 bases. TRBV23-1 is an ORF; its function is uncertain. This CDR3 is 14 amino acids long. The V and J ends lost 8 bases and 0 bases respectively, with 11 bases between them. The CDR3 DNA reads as TGCGCCAGCGAGGATAGCGGCTCCTACAATGAGCAGTTCTTC. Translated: CASEDSGSYNEQFF.

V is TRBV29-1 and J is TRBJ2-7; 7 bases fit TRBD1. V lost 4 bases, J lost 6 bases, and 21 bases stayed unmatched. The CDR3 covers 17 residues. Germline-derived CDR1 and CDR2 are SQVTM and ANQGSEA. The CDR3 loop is CSVANGQALGARVEQYF. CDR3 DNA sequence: TGCAGCGTTGCAAACGGACAGGCCCTCGGAGCTCGGGTCGAGCAGTACTTC.

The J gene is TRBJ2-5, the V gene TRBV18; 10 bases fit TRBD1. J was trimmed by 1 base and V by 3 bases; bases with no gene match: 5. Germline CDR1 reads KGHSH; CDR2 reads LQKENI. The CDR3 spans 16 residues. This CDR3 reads CASSPFRTGGQETQYF. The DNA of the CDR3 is TGTGCCAGCTCACCGTTTCGGACAGGGGGCCAAGAGACCCAGTACTTC.

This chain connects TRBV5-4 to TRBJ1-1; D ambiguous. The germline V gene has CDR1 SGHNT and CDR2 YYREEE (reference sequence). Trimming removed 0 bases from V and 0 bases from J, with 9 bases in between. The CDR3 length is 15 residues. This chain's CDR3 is CASSLAEGMNTEAFF. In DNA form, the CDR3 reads TGTGCCAGCAGCTTGGCGGAGGGCATGAACACTGAAGCTTTCTTT.

The CDR3 sequence: CAITETSANTQYF. Written as DNA, the CDR3 is TGTGCCATCACCGAGACTAGCGCCAATACGCAGTATTTT. The rearrangement links TRBV10-3 to TRBJ2-3, with 8 bases that match TRBD2. CDR1 and CDR2 from the germline V gene are ENHRY and SYGVKD. The CDR3 totals 13 residues. The ends lost 7 bases at V and 7 bases at J; junction bases unmatched: 7.

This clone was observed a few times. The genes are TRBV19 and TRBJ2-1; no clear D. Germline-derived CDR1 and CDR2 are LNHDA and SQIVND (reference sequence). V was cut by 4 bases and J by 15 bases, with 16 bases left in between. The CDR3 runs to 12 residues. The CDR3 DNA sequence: TGTGCCAGTAGTAACTACTACCGGAGTATGTTCTTC. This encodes CASSNYYRSMFF.